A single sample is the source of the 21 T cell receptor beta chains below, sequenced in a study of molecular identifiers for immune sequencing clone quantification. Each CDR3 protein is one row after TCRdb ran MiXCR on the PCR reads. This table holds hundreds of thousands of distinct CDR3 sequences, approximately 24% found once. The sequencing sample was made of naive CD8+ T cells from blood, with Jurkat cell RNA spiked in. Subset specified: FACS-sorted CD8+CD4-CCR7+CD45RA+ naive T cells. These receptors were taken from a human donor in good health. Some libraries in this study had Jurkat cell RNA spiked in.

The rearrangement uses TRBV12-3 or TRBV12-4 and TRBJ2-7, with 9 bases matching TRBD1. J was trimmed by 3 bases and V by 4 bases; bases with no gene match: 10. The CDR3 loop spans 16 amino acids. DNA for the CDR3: TGTGCCAGCAGTTCCAACCAAGGGACAGGGTTCTACGAGCAGTACTTC. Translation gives CASSSNQGTGFYEQYF.

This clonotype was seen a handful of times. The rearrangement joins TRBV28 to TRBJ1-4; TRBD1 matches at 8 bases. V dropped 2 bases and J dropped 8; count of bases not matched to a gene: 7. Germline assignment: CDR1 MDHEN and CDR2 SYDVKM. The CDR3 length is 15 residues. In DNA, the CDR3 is TGTGCCAGCAGTTTAACCACAGGGGGAGGGGAAAAACTGTTTTTT. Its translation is CASSLTTGGGEKLFF.

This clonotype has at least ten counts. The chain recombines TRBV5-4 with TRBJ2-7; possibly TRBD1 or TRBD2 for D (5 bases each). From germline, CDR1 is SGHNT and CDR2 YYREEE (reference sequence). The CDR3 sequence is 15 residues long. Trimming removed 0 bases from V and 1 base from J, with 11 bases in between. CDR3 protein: CASSLAGAGSYEQYF. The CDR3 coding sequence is TGTGCCAGCAGCTTGGCCGGGGCAGGATCCTACGAGCAGTACTTC.

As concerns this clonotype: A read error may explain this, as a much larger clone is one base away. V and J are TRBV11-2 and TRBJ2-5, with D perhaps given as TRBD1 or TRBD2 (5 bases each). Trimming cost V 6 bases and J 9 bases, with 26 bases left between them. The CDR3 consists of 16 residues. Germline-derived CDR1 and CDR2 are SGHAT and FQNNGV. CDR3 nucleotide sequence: TGTGCCAGCAGAACCACCGGGACCGACGATTACGAGCCCCAGTACTTC. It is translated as CASRTTGTDDYEPQYF.

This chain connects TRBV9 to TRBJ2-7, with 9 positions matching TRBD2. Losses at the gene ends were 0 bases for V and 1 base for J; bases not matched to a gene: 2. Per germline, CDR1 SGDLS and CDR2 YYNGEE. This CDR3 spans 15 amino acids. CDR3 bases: TGTGCCAGCAGCGTAGGGACTAGCGAATCCTACGAGCAGTACTTC. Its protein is CASSVGTSESYEQYF.

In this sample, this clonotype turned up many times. The CDR3 coding sequence is TGTGCCAGCAGTGAGGAGAATCAGCCCCAGCATTTT. Protein: CASSEENQPQHF. The genes are TRBV25-1 and TRBJ1-5; D not certain. V lost 3 bases and J 4 bases, leaving 4 bases between the germline ends. Germline V gene data show CDR1 as MGHDK and CDR2 as SYGVNS. The CDR3 runs to 12 residues.

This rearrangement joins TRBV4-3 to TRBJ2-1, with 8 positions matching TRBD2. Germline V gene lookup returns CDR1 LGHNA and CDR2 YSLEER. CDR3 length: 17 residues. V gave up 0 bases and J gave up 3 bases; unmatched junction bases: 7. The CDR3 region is CASSQDWAGGFYNEQFF. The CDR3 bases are TGCGCCAGCAGCCAAGATTGGGCGGGGGGCTTCTACAATGAGCAGTTCTTC.

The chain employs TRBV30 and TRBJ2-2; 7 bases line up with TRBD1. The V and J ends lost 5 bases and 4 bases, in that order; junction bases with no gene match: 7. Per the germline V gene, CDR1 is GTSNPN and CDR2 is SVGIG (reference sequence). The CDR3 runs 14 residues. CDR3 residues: CAWDGTAVTGELFF. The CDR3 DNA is TGTGCCTGGGACGGGACAGCCGTCACCGGGGAGCTGTTTTTT.

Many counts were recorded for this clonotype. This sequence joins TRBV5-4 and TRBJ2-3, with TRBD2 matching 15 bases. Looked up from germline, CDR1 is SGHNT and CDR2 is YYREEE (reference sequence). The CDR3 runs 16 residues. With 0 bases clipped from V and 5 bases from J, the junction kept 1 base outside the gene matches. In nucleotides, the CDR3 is TGTGCCAGCAGCTTGGAGGGACTAGCGGGGGGAGATACGCAGTATTTT. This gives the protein CASSLEGLAGGDTQYF. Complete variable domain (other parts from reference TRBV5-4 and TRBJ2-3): ETGVTQSPTHLIKTRGQQVTLRCSSQSGHNTVSWYQQALGQGPQFIFQYYREEENGRGNFPPRFSGLQFPNYSSELNVNALELDDSALYLCASSLEGLAGGDTQYFGPGTRLTVL.

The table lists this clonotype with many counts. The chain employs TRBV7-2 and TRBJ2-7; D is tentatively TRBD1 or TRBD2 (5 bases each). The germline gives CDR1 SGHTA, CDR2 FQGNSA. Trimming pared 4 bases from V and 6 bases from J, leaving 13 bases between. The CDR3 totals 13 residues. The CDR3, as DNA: TGTGCCAGCAGCTGGGACGGTCTCGCCGAGCAGTACTTC. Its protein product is CASSWDGLAEQYF.

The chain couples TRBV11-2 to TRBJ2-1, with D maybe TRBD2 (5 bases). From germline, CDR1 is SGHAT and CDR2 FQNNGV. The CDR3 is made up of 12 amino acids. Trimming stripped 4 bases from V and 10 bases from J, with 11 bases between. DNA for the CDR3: TGTGCCAGCAGCTGGACTTTGGAGGAGCAGTTCTTC. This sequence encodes CASSWTLEEQFF. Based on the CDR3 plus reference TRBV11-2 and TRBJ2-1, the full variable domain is EAGVAQSPRYKIIEKRQSVAFWCNPISGHATLYWYQQILGQGPKLLIQFQNNGVVDDSQLPKDRFSAERLKGVDSTLKIQPAKLEDSAVYLCASSWTLEEQFFGPGTRLTVL.

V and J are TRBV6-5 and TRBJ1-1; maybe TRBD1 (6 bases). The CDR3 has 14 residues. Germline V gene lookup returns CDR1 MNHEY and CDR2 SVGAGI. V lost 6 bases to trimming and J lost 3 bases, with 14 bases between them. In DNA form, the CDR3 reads TGTGCCAGCAGCTACAGGGTTTTGGACACTGAAGCTTTCTTT. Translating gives CASSYRVLDTEAFF.

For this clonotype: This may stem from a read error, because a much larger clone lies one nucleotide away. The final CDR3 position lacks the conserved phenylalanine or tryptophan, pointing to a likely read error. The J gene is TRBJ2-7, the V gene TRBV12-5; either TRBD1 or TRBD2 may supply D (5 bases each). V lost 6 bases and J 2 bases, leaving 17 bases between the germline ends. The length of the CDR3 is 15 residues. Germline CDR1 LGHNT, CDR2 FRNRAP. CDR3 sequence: CASGPPGTVAYEQYL. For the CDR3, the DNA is TGTGCTAGTGGCCCCCCCGGGACGGTAGCCTACGAGCAGTACCTC.

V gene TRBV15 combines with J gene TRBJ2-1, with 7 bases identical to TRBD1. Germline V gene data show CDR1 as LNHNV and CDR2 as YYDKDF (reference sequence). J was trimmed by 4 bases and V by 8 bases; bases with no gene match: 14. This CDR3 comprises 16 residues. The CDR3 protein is CATRGRGQLVYNEQFF. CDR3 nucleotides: TGTGCCACCCGAGGCCGGGGACAGTTAGTTTACAATGAGCAGTTCTTC.

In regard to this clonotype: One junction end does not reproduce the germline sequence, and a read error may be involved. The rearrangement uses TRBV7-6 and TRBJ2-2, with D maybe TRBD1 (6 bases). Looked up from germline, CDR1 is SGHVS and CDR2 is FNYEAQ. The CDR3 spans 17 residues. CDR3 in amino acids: CASSLDIQGPNAGELFF. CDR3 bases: TGTGCCAGCAGCTTAGATATCCAGGGGCCGAACGCCGGGGAGCTGTTTTTT.

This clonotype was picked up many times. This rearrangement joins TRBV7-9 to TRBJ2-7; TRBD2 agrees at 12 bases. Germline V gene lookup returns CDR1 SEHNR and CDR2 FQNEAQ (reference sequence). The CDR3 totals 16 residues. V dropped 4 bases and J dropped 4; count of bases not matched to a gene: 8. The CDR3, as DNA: TGTGCCAGCAGCTCCTCTAGCGGGAGGGCCGTGTACGAGCAGTACTTC. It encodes CASSSSSGRAVYEQYF.

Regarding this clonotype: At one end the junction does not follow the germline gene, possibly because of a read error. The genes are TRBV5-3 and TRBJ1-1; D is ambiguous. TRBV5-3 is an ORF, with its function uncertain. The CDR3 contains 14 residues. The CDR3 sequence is CASSLGGEVSEAFF. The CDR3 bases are TGTGCCAGCAGCTTGGGCGGAGAGGTTTCCGAAGCTTTCTTT.

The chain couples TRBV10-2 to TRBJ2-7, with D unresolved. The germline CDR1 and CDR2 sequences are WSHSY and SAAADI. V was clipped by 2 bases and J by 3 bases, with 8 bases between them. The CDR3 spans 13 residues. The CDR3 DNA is TGCGCCAGCAGTGAGGGAACAGACTACGAGCAGTACTTC. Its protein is CASSEGTDYEQYF.

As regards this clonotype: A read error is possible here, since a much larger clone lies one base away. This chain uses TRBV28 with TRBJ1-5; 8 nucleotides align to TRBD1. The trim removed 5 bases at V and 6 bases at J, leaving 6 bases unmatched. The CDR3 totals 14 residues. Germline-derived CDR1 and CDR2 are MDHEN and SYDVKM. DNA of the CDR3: TGTGCCAGCAGTGCAAGGACAGGGCTTCAGCCCCAGCATTTT. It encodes CASSARTGLQPQHF. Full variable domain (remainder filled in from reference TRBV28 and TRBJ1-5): DVKVTQSSRYLVKRTGEKVFLECVQDMDHENMFWYRQDPGLGLRLIYFSYDVKMKEKGDIPEGYSVSREKKERFSLILESASTNQTSMYLCASSARTGLQPQHFGDGTRLSIL.

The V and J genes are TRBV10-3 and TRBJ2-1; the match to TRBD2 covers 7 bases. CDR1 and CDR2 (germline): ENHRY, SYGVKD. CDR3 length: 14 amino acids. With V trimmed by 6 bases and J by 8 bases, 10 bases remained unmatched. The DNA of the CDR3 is TGTGCCATCAGCGGGGGGTCCCTACGCGATGAGCAGTTCTTC. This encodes CAISGGSLRDEQFF.

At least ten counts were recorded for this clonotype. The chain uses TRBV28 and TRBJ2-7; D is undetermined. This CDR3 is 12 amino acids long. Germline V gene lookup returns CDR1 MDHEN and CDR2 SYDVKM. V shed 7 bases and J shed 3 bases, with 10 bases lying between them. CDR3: CASNEPNYEQYF. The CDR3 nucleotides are TGTGCCAGCAATGAGCCGAACTACGAGCAGTACTTC.